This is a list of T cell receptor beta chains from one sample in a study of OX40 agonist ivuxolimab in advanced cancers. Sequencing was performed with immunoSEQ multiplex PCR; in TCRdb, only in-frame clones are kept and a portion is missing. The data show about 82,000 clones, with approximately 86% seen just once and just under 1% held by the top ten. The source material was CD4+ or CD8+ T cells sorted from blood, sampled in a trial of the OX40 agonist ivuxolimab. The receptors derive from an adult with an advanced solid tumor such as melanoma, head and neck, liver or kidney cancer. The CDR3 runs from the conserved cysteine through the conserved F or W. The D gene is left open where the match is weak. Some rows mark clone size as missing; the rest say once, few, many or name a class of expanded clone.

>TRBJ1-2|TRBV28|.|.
CASSFDGGYGYTF
TGTGCCAGCAGTTTTGATGGGGGCTATGGCTACACCTTC
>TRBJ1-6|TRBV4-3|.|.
CASSQEGPGANSPLHF
TGCGCCAGCAGCCAAGAAGGTCCCGGGGCTAATTCACCCCTCCACTTT
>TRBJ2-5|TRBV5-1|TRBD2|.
CASSAGTSGGETQYF
TGCGCCAGCAGCGCAGGGACTAGCGGGGGAGAGACCCAGTACTTC
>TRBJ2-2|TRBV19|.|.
CASRQVIQNTGELFF
TGTGCCAGTAGGCAGGTAATCCAGAACACCGGGGAGCTGTTTTTT
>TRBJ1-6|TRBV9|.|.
CASSVGVWGAVDSPLHF
TGTGCCAGCAGCGTAGGTGTGTGGGGGGCAGTCGATTCACCCCTCCACTTT
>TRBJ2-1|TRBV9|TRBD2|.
CASSVEAAGVSNEQFF
TGTGCCAGCAGCGTAGAAGCAGCGGGAGTATCCAATGAGCAGTTCTTC
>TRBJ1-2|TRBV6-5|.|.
CASSYSGHIGGYTF
TGTGCCAGCAGTTACTCGGGACATATCGGTGGCTACACCTTC
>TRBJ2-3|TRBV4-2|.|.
CASSLTGSLTDTQYF
TGTGCCAGCAGCCTGACCGGGTCCCTCACAGATACGCAGTATTTT
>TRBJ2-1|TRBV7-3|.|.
CASSLRAGYHEQFF
TGTGCCAGCAGCTTAAGGGCAGGGTATCATGAGCAGTTCTTC
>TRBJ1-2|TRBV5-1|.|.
CASSSLSQADNYGYTF
TGCGCCAGCAGCTCCCTAAGTCAGGCGGATAACTATGGCTACACCTTC
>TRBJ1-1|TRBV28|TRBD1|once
CATRTGGAGNTEAFF
TGTGCCACCCGGACAGGGGGCGCAGGGAACACTGAAGCTTTCTTT
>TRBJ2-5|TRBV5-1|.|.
CASFAGPQETQYF
TGCGCCAGTTTTGCCGGGCCCCAAGAGACCCAGTACTTC
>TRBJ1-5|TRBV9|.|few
CASSVEAEGNQPQHF
TGTGCCAGCAGCGTAGAGGCCGAGGGAAATCAGCCCCAGCATTTT
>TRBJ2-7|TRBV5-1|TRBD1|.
CASSLYEGASYEQYF
TGCGCCAGCAGCTTGTACGAGGGGGCCTCCTACGAGCAGTACTTC
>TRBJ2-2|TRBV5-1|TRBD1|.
CASSTGDRANTGELFF
TGCGCCAGCAGCACCGGAGACAGGGCGAACACCGGGGAGCTGTTTTTT
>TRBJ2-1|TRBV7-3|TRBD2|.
CASSLTSGGYNEQFF
TGTGCCAGCAGTTTGACTAGCGGGGGTTACAATGAGCAGTTCTTC
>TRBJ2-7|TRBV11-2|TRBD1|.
CASSPLTGMYEQYF
TGTGCCAGCAGCCCCCTGACAGGGATGTACGAGCAGTACTTC
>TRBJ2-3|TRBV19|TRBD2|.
CASSIEGGLAGVDTQYF
TGTGCCAGTAGTATAGAGGGGGGACTAGCGGGAGTTGATACGCAGTATTTT
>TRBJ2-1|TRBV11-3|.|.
CASSSSADGPQFF
TGTGCCAGCAGCTCATCAGCGGATGGCCCCCAGTTCTTC
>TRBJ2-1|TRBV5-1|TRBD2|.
CASSSGLAGEQFF
TGCGCCAGCAGCTCTGGACTAGCGGGTGAGCAGTTCTTC
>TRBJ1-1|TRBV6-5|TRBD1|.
CASSYRDRTEAFF
TGTGCCAGCAGTTACCGGGACAGGACTGAAGCTTTCTTT
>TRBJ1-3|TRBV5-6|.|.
CASSLGSLVSGNTIYF
TGTGCCAGCAGCCTCGGGAGTCTAGTTTCTGGAAACACCATATATTTT
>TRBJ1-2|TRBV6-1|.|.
CASTLSDNYGYTF
TGTGCCAGCACCCTCAGCGACAACTATGGCTACACCTTC
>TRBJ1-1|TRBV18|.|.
CASSPGSNTEAFF
TGTGCCAGCTCACCAGGAAGTAACACTGAAGCTTTCTTT
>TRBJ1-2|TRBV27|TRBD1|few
CASSLTGQGPNNYGYTF
TGTGCCAGCAGTTTGACCGGACAGGGACCTAATAACTATGGCTACACCTTC
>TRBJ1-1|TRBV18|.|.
CASSPLISARGGTEAFF
TGTGCCAGCTCACCACTTATAAGCGCCAGGGGCGGCACTGAAGCTTTCTTT
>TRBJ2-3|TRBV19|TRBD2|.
CASSLRTSGTDTQYF
TGTGCCAGTAGTTTAAGGACTAGCGGCACAGATACGCAGTATTTT
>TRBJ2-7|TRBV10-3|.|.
CAISDDRDSLEQYF
TGTGCCATCAGTGACGACAGGGACTCCCTCGAGCAGTACTTC
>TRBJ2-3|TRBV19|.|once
CASSRGPQGTDTQYF
TGTGCCAGTAGTAGGGGACCGCAGGGCACAGATACGCAGTATTTC
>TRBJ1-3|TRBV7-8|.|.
CASSLRTADSGNTIYF
TGTGCCAGCAGCTTAAGGACAGCAGACTCTGGAAACACCATATATTTT
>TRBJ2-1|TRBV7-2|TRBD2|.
CASSSGLAGARDEQFF
TGTGCCAGCAGCTCCGGACTAGCGGGAGCGAGGGATGAGCAGTTCTTC
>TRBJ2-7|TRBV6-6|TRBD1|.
CASSYRGQGPYEQYF
TGTGCCAGCAGTTACAGAGGACAGGGGCCATACGAGCAGTACTTC
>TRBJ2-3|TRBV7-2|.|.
CASSRPGDTQYF
TGTGCCAGCAGCCGCCCCGGGGATACGCAGTATTTT
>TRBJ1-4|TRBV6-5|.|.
CASRLNEKLFF
TGTGCCAGCAGGCTTAATGAAAAACTGTTTTTT
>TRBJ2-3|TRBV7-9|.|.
CASSLAQADTQYF
TGTGCCAGCAGCTTAGCGCAGGCAGATACGCAGTATTTT
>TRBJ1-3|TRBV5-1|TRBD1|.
CASSLYSGTGRSGNTIYF
TGCGCCAGCAGCTTGTACTCCGGGACAGGACGCTCTGGAAACACCATATATTTT
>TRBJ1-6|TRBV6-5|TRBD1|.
CASSYGQGASSPLHF
TGTGCCAGCAGTTACGGCCAGGGGGCGTCTTCACCCCTCCACTTT
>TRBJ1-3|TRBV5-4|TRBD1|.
CASSLGSRGPGNTIYF
TGTGCCAGCAGCTTGGGGTCTAGGGGGCCTGGAAACACCATATATTTT
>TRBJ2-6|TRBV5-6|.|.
CASSSLDWVSGANVLTF
TGTGCCAGCAGCTCCCTGGACTGGGTCTCTGGGGCCAACGTCCTGACTTTC
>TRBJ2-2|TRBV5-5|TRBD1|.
CASSSPNMRQGRTGELFF
TGTGCCAGCAGCTCCCCAAACATGAGACAGGGGAGGACCGGGGAGCTGTTTTTT
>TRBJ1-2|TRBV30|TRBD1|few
CAREAGGWGYTF
TGTGCCCGCGAAGCAGGGGGCTGGGGCTACACCTTC
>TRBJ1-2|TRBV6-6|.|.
CASSTPTGVNGYTF
TGTGCCAGCAGTACTCCAACGGGGGTTAATGGCTACACCTTC
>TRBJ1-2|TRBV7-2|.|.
CASSYDSGQYYGYTF
TGTGCCAGCAGTTACGACTCTGGGCAATACTATGGCTACACCTTC
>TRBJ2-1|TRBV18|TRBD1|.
CASSEPNGQANEQFF
TGTGCCAGCTCAGAACCGAACGGACAGGCCAATGAGCAGTTCTTC
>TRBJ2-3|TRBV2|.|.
CASRLDGPSTDTQYF
TGTGCCAGCAGGTTGGACGGTCCTAGCACAGATACGCAGTATTTT
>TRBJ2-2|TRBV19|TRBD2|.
CASSIDAIGGSAGELFF
TGTGCCAGTAGTATAGATGCGATCGGGGGGTCCGCCGGGGAGCTGTTTTTT
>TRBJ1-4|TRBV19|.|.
CASSSTASNEKLFF
TGTGCCAGTAGTAGCACAGCCTCTAATGAAAAACTGTTTTTT
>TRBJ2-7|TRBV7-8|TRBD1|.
CASSLGTGYEQYF
TGTGCCAGCAGCTTAGGGACAGGCTACGAGCAGTACTTC
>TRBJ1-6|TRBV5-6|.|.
CASSFPDNSPLHF
TGTGCCAGCAGCTTTCCCGATAATTCACCCCTCCACTTT
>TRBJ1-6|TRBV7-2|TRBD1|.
CASTPQGLGASLHF
TGTGCCAGCACCCCACAGGGGCTGGGGGCATCCCTCCACTTT
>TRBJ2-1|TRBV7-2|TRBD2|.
CASSLRTRNYNEQFF
TGTGCCAGCAGCTTACGGACTAGAAACTACAATGAGCAGTTCTTC
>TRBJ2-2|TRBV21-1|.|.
CASSKKDRGFSGELFF
TGTGCCAGCAGCAAGAAGGACAGAGGTTTTTCCGGGGAGCTGTTTTTT
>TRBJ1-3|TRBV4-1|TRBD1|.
CASSQGTGGNTIYF
TGCGCCAGCAGCCAAGGGACAGGGGGAAACACCATATATTTT
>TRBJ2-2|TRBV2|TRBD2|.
CASSTAGGPTGELFF
TGTGCCAGCAGTACAGCGGGGGGGCCCACCGGGGAGCTGTTTTTT
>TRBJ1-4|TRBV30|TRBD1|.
CAGRRGRGEKLFF
TGTGCCGGACGGAGGGGGCGAGGGGAAAAACTGTTTTTT
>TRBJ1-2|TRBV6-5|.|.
CASSYGSGYTF
TGTGCCAGCAGCTACGGGAGCGGCTACACCTTC
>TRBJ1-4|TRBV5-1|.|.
CASSADGATNEKLFF
TGCGCCAGCAGCGCGGATGGAGCAACTAATGAAAAACTGTTTTTT